What follows is one T cell receptor beta chain and its context. The target of this receptor is not known. One base away there is no much larger clone; base qualities are not given. The data stem from a study of shared clonotypes between healthy human individuals (TCRdb year 2020). For context, the study as a whole: The cohort included a few men and a couple of women between 18 and 49 years of age. Blood TCR repertoires of about five healthy adults were deeply sequenced to estimate repertoire size and the extent of clonotype sharing between individuals. Libraries were prepared and TCR repertoires were sequenced by different laboratories using diverse techniques, in order to increase sequencing depth and limit assay-specific biases. Each donor's leukapheresis produced roughly between about 0.9 and 9.5 billion PBMCs. Per donor, three plates each were used for CD4 naive and CD4 memory, two for CD8 naive, and one for CD8 memory. Study-level results and caveats: The genetic and exposure-history diversity represented was limited by the small number of donors. About 4.5% of naive CD4, 3.5% of naive CD8, approximately 2% of memory CD4, and over 0.35% of memory CD8 clonotypes were shared across several donors. Sampling was restricted to blood, and TCR repertoires in tissue are likely to differ from TCR repertoires in blood. Pairwise subsampling indicated that sequencing depth was expected to affect the degree of clonotype sharing among donors. Even with the large sequencing depth, rarefaction of the sorted-subset datasets indicated that sequencing was incomplete. Larger estimated clonotype richness was generally found for naive subsets than for memory subsets. Compared with non-shared clonotypes, clonotypes shared by all four sorted-subset donors had higher generation probabilities.

Using the deep immunoSEQ assay, multiplex PCR amplified TCR CDR3 regions from genomic DNA. Extracted genomic DNA from each cell subset was distributed evenly across all wells of several immunoSEQ 96-well plates, and each plate was treated as a replicate. Each replicate PCR for sorted subsets received around 0.2 ug genomic DNA, equal to about 30,000 T cell genomes. Purified libraries were measured with a Qubit 3.0 fluorometer, size-checked on a Bioanalyzer 2100, and measured again with the KAPA Library Quantification kit. Each immunoSEQ 96-well plate was sequenced on its own single-read 150-cycle Illumina NextSeq 550 flow cell. The original pipeline was this. Because only junctional sequences without quality scores were contained in the immunoSEQ output, filtering matching that applied to full-length reads could not be performed. Sequences were annotated with PyIR, a Python wrapper for IgBLAST v1.9, using IMGT germline references to assign V/J genes and CDR3. Any read was removed if the V/J assignment was weak (E-value above 1e-6), the CDR3 was missing, or the read contained stop codons, out-of-frame junctions, or ambiguous translated residues. V3J clonotypes were defined as sequences sharing the same inferred V gene, J gene, and CDR3 amino acid sequence. To compute the percentage overlap between repertoires, the number of shared unique clonotypes was divided by the size of the smaller repertoire. Three approaches were used to assess repertoire richness: RTK rarefaction, the Chao1 estimator, and Recon v2.1 estimates of unobserved clonotypes. OLGA was used to compute generation probabilities for all TCRbeta clonotypes that the gDNA method yielded from several donors. Entries here come from immuneACCESS through TCRdb and include only in-frame sequences with V and J called. Some clones fail to appear in such tables; in the studies checked, an unresolved V gene covers under half of the shortfall, and the cause of the remainder is unknown. That table furnishes V, J and clone size, whereas the DNA furnished D and trimming. This sample is represented by 550,000 to 850,000 clones; around 72% of them were singletons. In total, the top ten clones hold 1.7% of the sample.

Healthy HIV-negative adults with no recently reported acute infections or vaccinations were included as donors. All donors were Caucasian adults living in Nashville, Tennessee, USA. CD4+ T cells were enriched by magnetic negative selection; naive cells were then positively selected on CD45RA, and the negative fraction formed the memory subset. Blood was collected by leukapheresis, and PBMCs were isolated by Ficoll-Histopaque density gradient centrifugation and then cryopreserved in liquid nitrogen vapor phase. Analytical flow cytometry was used to check the purity and quantity of every magnetically sorted T cell population. Each sorted fraction had its genomic DNA isolated and then quantified by UV absorbance on a Nanodrop 2000c. V drops 5 bases and J drops 1 base, leaving 10 bases in between. Including cysteine and phenylalanine, the CDR3 has 14 amino acids. Solely the CDR3 DNA is kept, with 42 bases framed from the first base. CDR1 MRHNA and CDR2 SNTAGT were looked up in the germline V gene.

Specimen: memory CD4+ T cells sorted from blood. Explained via the paper, the cell subset or site label denotes: CD45RA-negative fraction. This TCR was recovered from a woman aged 30 to 39 in good health. The rearranged segments are TRBV6-4 and TRBJ2-3; TRBD2 is possibly the D segment (5 matching bases). The CDR3 has the sequence CASSSGVGTDTQYF. Here is the DNA: TGTGCCAGCAGTAGCGGAGTGGGCACAGATACGCAGTATTTT.